The clone carrying this T cell receptor (beta chain) has more than one count but fewer than ten. Its matching antigen is unknown. Each donor was nominally healthy when sampled (though unrecorded immune exposures were likely). These data originate in a study of cytomegalovirus exposure and HLA in healthy donors. Study observations and caveats: HLA alleles showed associations with 15,000 to 20,000 TCR beta sequences in a later analysis, at a 0.05 false discovery rate. According to reports, the classifier identified cytomegalovirus status with high specificity and sensitivity.

Germline values: CDR1 ENHRY, CDR2 SYGVKD. V gave up 2 bases and J gave up 6 bases; unmatched junction bases: 5. The CDR3 contains 15 residues. The PCR had 60 Vbeta and 13 Jbeta primers. The data were produced by immunoSEQ multiplex PCR, yet TCRdb's version contains in-frame clones alone and is incomplete. The top ten hold over 2.5% of the sample, which has about 140,000 clones, over 60% seen once. This sequence was found in a middle-aged man in good health and CMV-seronegative. The chain combines TRBV10-3 with TRBJ1-5; 9 nucleotides match TRBD1. Sequenced: PBMCs. The CDR3 coding sequence is TGTGCCATCAGTGAGGGACAGGGGCACTCTCAGCCCCAGCATTTT. As protein: CAISEGQGHSQPQHF.